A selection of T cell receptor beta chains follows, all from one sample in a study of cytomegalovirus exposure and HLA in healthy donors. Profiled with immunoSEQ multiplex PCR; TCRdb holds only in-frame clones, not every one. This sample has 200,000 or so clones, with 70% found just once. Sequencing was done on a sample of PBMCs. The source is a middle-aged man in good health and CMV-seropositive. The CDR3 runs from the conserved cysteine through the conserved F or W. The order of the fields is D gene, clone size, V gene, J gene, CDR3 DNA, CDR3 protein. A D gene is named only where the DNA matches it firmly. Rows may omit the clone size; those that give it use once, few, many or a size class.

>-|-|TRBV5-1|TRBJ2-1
TGCGCCAGCAGCTTGGGGGTTGGGCCGGAACTTGGATTCTTC
CASSLGVGPELGFF
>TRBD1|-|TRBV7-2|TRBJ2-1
TGTGCCAGCAGCTCCTCTACAGGGACAGGGAGTAATGAGCAGTTCTTC
CASSSSTGTGSNEQFF
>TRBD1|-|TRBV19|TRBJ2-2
TGTGCCAGTAGTGTGCAGGGGGCTGGCACCGGGGAGCTGTTTTTT
CASSVQGAGTGELFF
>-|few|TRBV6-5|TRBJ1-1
TGTGCCAGCAGTTACCTCGGGGGGGGCACTGAAGCTTTCTTT
CASSYLGGGTEAFF
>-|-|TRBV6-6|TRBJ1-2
TGTGCCAGCAGCCGCACAGCTAACTATGGCTACACCTTC
CASSRTANYGYTF
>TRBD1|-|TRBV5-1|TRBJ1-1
TGCGCCAGCAGCTTGGGGGGGACAGGGCTGGGTACTGAAGCTTTCTTT
CASSLGGTGLGTEAFF
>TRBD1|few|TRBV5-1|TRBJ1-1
TGCGCCAGCAGCTCCAAACAGGGGACCCGCCCGAACACTGAAGCTTTCTTT
CASSSKQGTRPNTEAFF
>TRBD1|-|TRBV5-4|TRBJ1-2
TGTGCCAGCAGCCGCGGACAGGGCGACTATGGCTACACCTTC
CASSRGQGDYGYTF
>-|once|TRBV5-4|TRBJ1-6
TGTGCCAGCAGCTCGGAACCCGGCGGGAAATGGCAATTT
CASSSEPGGKWQF
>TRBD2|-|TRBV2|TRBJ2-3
TGTGCCAGCTTAACTAGCGGGAAATACACAGATACGCAGTATTTT
CASLTSGKYTDTQYF
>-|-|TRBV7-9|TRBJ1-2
TGTGCCAGCAGCTTAGATGCAGGGCAAGGCTACACCTTC
CASSLDAGQGYTF
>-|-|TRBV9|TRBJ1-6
TGTGCCAGCAGCGTGCGGAGCTCCTATAATTCACCCCTCCACTTT
CASSVRSSYNSPLHF
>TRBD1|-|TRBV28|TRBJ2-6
TGTGCCAGCAGTTTGGGGGCAGGGGGTCTTTGGAGCTCTGGGGCCAACGTCCTGACTTTC
CASSLGAGGLWSSGANVLTF
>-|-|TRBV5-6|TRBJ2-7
TGTGCCAGCAGCGAGCTGTCGGGGATCCACGAGCAGTACTTC
CASSELSGIHEQYF
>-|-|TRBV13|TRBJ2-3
TGTGCCAGCAGCTTAGGTTGGCCAGATACGCAGTATTTT
CASSLGWPDTQYF
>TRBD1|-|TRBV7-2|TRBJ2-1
TGTGCCAGCAGCTTAGATCGGACAGGGGCTATTGAGCAGTTCTTC
CASSLDRTGAIEQFF
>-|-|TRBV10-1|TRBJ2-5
TGCGCCAGCAGCTCACCCGGTCCGGAGGAGACCCAGTACTTC
CASSSPGPEETQYF
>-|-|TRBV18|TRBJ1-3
TGTGCCAGCTCACCAACGGAGGGTTCGATTGGAAACACCATATATTTT
CASSPTEGSIGNTIYF
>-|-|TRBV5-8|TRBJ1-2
TGTGCCAGCAGTCTCGGTCGGACTTATGGCTACACCTTC
CASSLGRTYGYTF
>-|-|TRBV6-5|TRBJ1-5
TGTGCCAGCAGAGGACTCGATCTCAATCAGCCCCAGCATTTT
CASRGLDLNQPQHF
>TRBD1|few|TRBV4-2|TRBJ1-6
TGTGCCAGCAGCCTCTCGTCCGGGACAGGAGGCCTCCACTTT
CASSLSSGTGGLHF
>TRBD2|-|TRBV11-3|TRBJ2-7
TGTGCCAGCAGCCCGGGACTAGCGGGGGTCGAGCAGTACTTC
CASSPGLAGVEQYF
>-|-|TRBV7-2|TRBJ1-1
TGTGCCAGCAGCTCGCCCCTAACTTATACTGAGGCTTTCTTT
CASSSPLTYTEAFF